The 32 T cell receptor beta chains in this list originate from one sample, sequenced in a study of CD8 T cells in Susac syndrome. RNA, at about 0.45 to 1 ug, was reverse transcribed with random hexamers. In TCRdb, the immunoSEQ multiplex PCR reads were re-called with MiXCR into one record per CDR3 protein. The data contain about 140,000 distinct CDR3 sequences, 85% to 95% of them singletons. The sequencing input was CD4+ T cells from PBMCs. The receptors stem from a human donor with Susac syndrome.

This chain links TRBV14 with TRBJ2-1; no clear D gene. Germline assignment: CDR1 SGHDN and CDR2 FVKESK. The CDR3 is made up of 13 amino acids. Between the trimmed V and J ends, which lost 6 bases and 15 bases, there was a span of 21 bases. CDR3 coding DNA: TGTGCCAGCAGTGACCCTCCGATATCCAGGCTGTTCTTC. This codes for CASSDPPISRLFF.

This chain uses TRBV6-4 with TRBJ2-1; D uncertain. Germline V gene lookup returns CDR1 MRHNA and CDR2 SNTAGT. This CDR3 has 10 residues. The V end was cut by 10 bases, the J end by 8 bases, with 9 bases between. The CDR3 reads CATTHHEQFF. Written as DNA, the CDR3 is TGTGCCACTACTCACCATGAGCAGTTCTTC.

The genes are TRBV5-4 and TRBJ2-2; a possible D gene is TRBD1 (6 bases). CDR1 and CDR2 from the germline V gene are SGHNT and YYREEE (reference sequence). V lost 4 bases and J lost 0, with 13 bases in between. The CDR3 consists of 16 residues. Written as DNA, the CDR3 is TGTGCCAGCAGCCCACTCCAGGGGTCGAACACCGGGGAGCTGTTTTTT. It codes for CASSPLQGSNTGELFF.

This clonotype has a single count. The chain is built from TRBV4-1 and TRBJ1-5, with 8 nucleotides matching TRBD1. The CDR3 covers 16 residues. Trimming at V came to 2 bases and at J to 0 bases, leaving 3 bases not matched to a gene. Germline V gene sequence: CDR1 MGHRA, CDR2 YSYEKL. The CDR3 reads CASSQQGASSNQPQHF. In DNA, the CDR3 is TGCGCCAGCAGCCAACAGGGGGCAAGTAGCAATCAGCCCCAGCATTTT.

The V and J genes are TRBV28 and TRBJ2-7, with D perhaps matching TRBD2 (5 bases). Germline-derived CDR1 and CDR2 are MDHEN and SYDVKM. This CDR3 is built from 12 residues. V lost 6 bases to trimming and J lost 6 bases, with 12 bases between them. CDR3 coding DNA: TGTGCCAGCAGGGAGGAGAAACGCGAGCAGTACTTC. Protein sequence: CASREEKREQYF.

The chain recombines TRBV30 with TRBJ2-5, with D unclear. Trimming removed 6 bases from V and 5 bases from J, with 10 bases in between. Germline CDR1 and CDR2: GTSNPN and SVGIG (reference sequence). CDR3 length: 11 residues. The CDR3 DNA reads TGTGCCTGTCGTACTGGGGAGACCCAGTACTTC. As protein: CACRTGETQYF.

The chain is built from TRBV20-1 and TRBJ2-5; TRBD2 agrees at 13 bases. Germline V lookup: CDR1 DFQATT, CDR2 SNEGSKA (reference sequence). The CDR3 contains 19 residues. V shed 7 bases, J shed 4 bases, and the junction held 21 bases outside the gene matches. CDR3 in DNA: TGCAGTGTTCCTCCCGCAGGGGGTGCGACTAGCGGGGGGAGAGAGACCCAGTACTTC. It is translated as CSVPPAGGATSGGRETQYF.

V and J are TRBV6-5 and TRBJ2-1; 9 nucleotides match TRBD2. Germline V gene sequence: CDR1 MNHEY, CDR2 SVGAGI. V dropped 8 bases and J dropped 6; count of bases not matched to a gene: 8. CDR3 size: 14 residues. Here the CDR3 reads CASSPGLALNEQFF. CDR3 DNA sequence: TGTGCCAGCTCGCCGGGACTAGCTCTCAATGAGCAGTTCTTC.

The chain links TRBV27 to TRBJ2-2, with D perhaps matching TRBD2 (5 bases). Trimming took off 2 bases at V and 6 bases at J, with 10 bases between the two ends. The germline CDR1 and CDR2 sequences are MNHEY and SMNVEV (reference sequence). The CDR3 length is 14 residues. The chain's CDR3 is CASSLEGSAGELFF. The CDR3 nucleotides read TGTGCCAGCAGTTTAGAGGGTTCAGCCGGGGAGCTGTTTTTT.

Here the CDR3 DNA reads TGTGCCAGCAGCTTAACAGCGGGCGAGACCCAGTACTTC. Amino acid sequence: CASSLTAGETQYF. The chain employs TRBV7-2 and TRBJ2-5; maybe TRBD2 (6 bases). V lost 2 bases and J lost 5, with 9 bases in between. The CDR3 runs to 13 residues. CDR1 is SGHTA and CDR2 is FQGNSA in the germline V gene.

This rearrangement joins TRBV12-3 or TRBV12-4 to TRBJ1-1, with D unresolved. CDR3 size: 17 residues. Trimming shortened V by 3 bases and J by 0 bases, and 17 bases separated the two germline ends. The CDR3 sequence is CASSFGWEGSVNTEAFF. The CDR3 region has the DNA TGTGCCAGCAGTTTCGGGTGGGAAGGATCGGTGAACACTGAAGCTTTCTTT.

The chain recombines TRBV28 with TRBJ2-3; 10 bases are a match to TRBD1. Trimming cost V 6 bases and J 1 base; bases outside gene matches: 7. Per germline, CDR1 MDHEN and CDR2 SYDVKM. CDR3 length equals 16 residues. CDR3 sequence (DNA): TGTGCCAGCAGCTCCCAGGGACAGGGGCGCACAGATACGCAGTATTTT. Protein: CASSSQGQGRTDTQYF. Full variable domain (rest looked up from reference TRBV28 and TRBJ2-3): DVKVTQSSRYLVKRTGEKVFLECVQDMDHENMFWYRQDPGLGLRLIYFSYDVKMKEKGDIPEGYSVSREKKERFSLILESASTNQTSMYLCASSSQGQGRTDTQYFGPGTRLTVL.

This chain uses TRBV3-1 with TRBJ2-1; unclear D gene. The V gene lost 4 bases and the J gene lost 6 bases, with 16 bases spanning the gap. Germline V gene sequence: CDR1 LGHDT, CDR2 YNNKEL (reference sequence). The CDR3 loop spans 15 amino acids. Here the CDR3 reads CASSPRRLNLNEQFF. Here the CDR3 DNA reads TGTGCCAGCAGCCCGAGGCGTCTAAACCTCAATGAGCAGTTCTTC.

The J gene is TRBJ2-7, the V gene TRBV6-2 or TRBV6-3; 8 nucleotides line up with TRBD2. Germline CDR1 MNHEY, CDR2 SVGEGT. J gave up 2 bases and V 2 bases, and 11 bases lay outside the gene matches. The CDR3 has 17 residues. The chain's CDR3 is CASSYPVGLAGTYEQYF. DNA of the CDR3: TGTGCCAGCAGTTACCCTGTCGGGCTAGCGGGCACCTACGAGCAGTACTTC.

This sequence joins TRBV20-1 and TRBJ2-7; the D gene is possibly TRBD2 (6 bases). The ends were cut back, 1 base at V and 2 bases at J, with 15 bases in the middle. The CDR3 has 15 residues. The V gene's germline CDR1 is DFQATT and CDR2 SNEGSKA (reference sequence). CDR3 loop: CSARVGGSGPYEQYF. The CDR3 nucleotides read TGCAGTGCTAGAGTTGGGGGGAGCGGACCCTACGAGCAGTACTTC.

The sample holds one count of this clonotype. The chain employs TRBV5-1 and TRBJ1-5; tentative D call: TRBD1 (5 bases). CDR1 SGHRS and CDR2 YFSETQ come from the germline V gene. Between the trimmed V and J ends, which lost 0 bases and 3 bases, there was a span of 7 bases. The CDR3 is 14 amino acids. The CDR3 coding sequence is TGCGCCAGCAGCTTGGAAGGGGTCAATCAGCCCCAGCATTTT. Translated: CASSLEGVNQPQHF.

This clonotype was recorded only once. The V call is TRBV4-1, the J call TRBJ2-1, with unresolved D. V gave up 5 bases and J gave up 6 bases, with 20 bases separating them. CDR1 is MGHRA and CDR2 is YSYEKL in the germline V gene. CDR3 length: 16 amino acids. For the CDR3, the DNA is TGCGCCAGCAGCTCCCGGATCGGGTCCCCTTCCAATGAGCAGTTCTTC. The encoded protein is CASSSRIGSPSNEQFF.

The V and J genes are TRBV20-1 and TRBJ2-5; D not resolved. The germline V gene encodes CDR1 DFQATT and CDR2 SNEGSKA (reference sequence). V gave up 0 bases and J gave up 5 bases, with 10 bases separating them. CDR3 size: 13 residues. The CDR3 bases are TGCAGTGCTAGAGATTCGATTATGGAGACCCAGTACTTC. It codes for CSARDSIMETQYF.

This chain connects TRBV18 to TRBJ1-2, with a weak D call TRBD1 (5 bases). Between the trimmed V and J ends, which lost 3 bases and 2 bases, there was a span of 13 bases. This CDR3 has 15 residues. Germline V gene sequence: CDR1 KGHSH, CDR2 LQKENI. In DNA form, the CDR3 reads TGTGCCAGCTCACCTCCGGGACGGAGGAACTATGGCTACACCTTC. Translating gives CASSPPGRRNYGYTF.

This chain joins TRBV30 and TRBJ2-3, with TRBD2 identical over 12 bases. Germline CDR1 GTSNPN, CDR2 SVGIG (reference sequence). Trimming cost V 7 bases and J 5 bases; bases outside gene matches: 7. The CDR3 consists of 14 residues. The CDR3 sequence: CASRTSGAVDTQYF. The CDR3 coding sequence is TGTGCCTCTCGGACTAGCGGGGCGGTAGATACGCAGTATTTT.

The chain has TRBV4-1 and TRBJ1-1; D perhaps matches TRBD1 (5 bases). V lost 2 bases, J lost 5 bases, and 18 bases lay in between. CDR1 is MGHRA and CDR2 is YSYEKL in the germline V gene. CDR3 size: 16 residues. CDR3 DNA sequence: TGCGCCAGCAGCCAACCTCTAAGAACGGGGGATACTGAAGCTTTCTTT. This gives the protein CASSQPLRTGDTEAFF.

The V and J genes are TRBV29-1 and TRBJ2-5, with a tentative D call TRBD1 (6 bases). In germline, CDR1 is SQVTM, CDR2 ANQGSEA. Trimming cost V 1 base and J 2 bases, with 11 bases left between them. The CDR3 has 14 residues. The CDR3 sequence: CSVEGTAVQETQYF. CDR3 DNA: TGCAGCGTTGAAGGGACAGCAGTTCAAGAGACCCAGTACTTC.

The rearrangement joins TRBV25-1 to TRBJ1-2; perhaps TRBD1 as D (6 bases). The V gene's germline CDR1 is MGHDK and CDR2 SYGVNS. Trimming stripped 8 bases from V and 2 bases from J, with 9 bases between. This CDR3 spans 12 amino acids. In nucleotides, the CDR3 is TGTGCCAGCCGCGGACAGAACTATGGCTACACCTTC. It specifies CASRGQNYGYTF.

This clonotype was found once. The chain combines TRBV5-6 with TRBJ2-5, with TRBD1 matching over 8 bases. The CDR3 is 14 amino acids. V was pared by 2 bases and J by 4 bases, with 4 bases of the junction left unmatched. CDR1 and CDR2 (germline): SGHDT, YYEEEE. CDR3: CASSFQGARETQYF. CDR3 in DNA: TGTGCCAGCAGCTTCCAGGGGGCTCGAGAGACCCAGTACTTC.

This chain links TRBV9 with TRBJ2-6, with TRBD2 matching 8 bases. The CDR3 spans 17 residues. Germline-derived CDR1 and CDR2 are SGDLS and YYNGEE. Trimming removed 0 bases from V and 4 bases from J; junction bases left unmatched: 6. CDR3 DNA sequence: TGTGCCAGCAGCGTAGCTACCGGGGGGGACGGGGCCAACGTCCTGACTTTC. This codes for CASSVATGGDGANVLTF. Full variable domain (rest looked up from reference TRBV9 and TRBJ2-6): DSGVTQTPKHLITATGQRVTLRCSPRSGDLSVYWYQQSLDQGLQFLIQYYNGEERAKGNILERFSAQQFPDLHSELNLSSLELGDSALYFCASSVATGGDGANVLTFGAGSRLTVL.

The J gene is TRBJ1-1, the V gene TRBV13; 7 bases are a match to TRBD1. Trimming removed 1 base from V and 1 base from J; junction bases left unmatched: 12. Germline V gives CDR1 PRHDT, CDR2 FYEKMQ (reference sequence). The CDR3 runs 18 residues. The CDR3 DNA reads TGTGCCAGCAGCTTAGACTGGACAGGTGGGGATTCGAACACTGAAGCTTTCTTT. Protein sequence: CASSLDWTGGDSNTEAFF.

This chain connects TRBV4-2 to TRBJ1-5; D not certain. Trimming took 3 bases from V and 3 from J, leaving 6 bases between them. The CDR3 has 13 residues. Germline CDR1 reads LGHNA; CDR2 reads YNFKEQ. The CDR3 DNA reads TGTGCCAGCAGCCAGGGGATCAATCAGCCCCAGCATTTT. This translates into CASSQGINQPQHF.

This chain links TRBV20-1 with TRBJ2-4; 13 bases fit TRBD2. With V trimmed by 3 bases and J by 9 bases, 5 bases remained unmatched. Per the germline V gene, CDR1 is DFQATT and CDR2 is SNEGSKA (reference sequence). The CDR3 has 14 residues. The CDR3 here is CSARGLAGKTIQYF. CDR3 nucleotides: TGCAGTGCTAGGGGACTAGCGGGGAAGACCATTCAGTACTTC.

This clonotype showed up just once. The chain employs TRBV4-1 and TRBJ2-5; D is ambiguous. V shed 2 bases and J shed 2 bases, with 6 bases lying between them. The CDR3 covers 13 residues. CDR1 is MGHRA and CDR2 is YSYEKL in the germline V gene. CDR3 DNA sequence: TGCGCCAGCAGCCAAAACCTTCAAGAGACCCAGTACTTC. Translation: CASSQNLQETQYF.

The table lists this clonotype with a count of one. The genes are TRBV29-1 and TRBJ1-1; D is unresolved. This CDR3 is 14 amino acids long. In germline, CDR1 is SQVTM, CDR2 ANQGSEA. V was cut by 6 bases and J by 0 bases, with 14 bases left in between. The CDR3 bases are TGCAGCGTGGGGTCGGGCAGCATGAACACTGAAGCTTTCTTT. Its protein is CSVGSGSMNTEAFF.

The rearrangement uses TRBV7-9 and TRBJ2-7, with D hard to call. V was shortened by 2 bases and J by 3 bases, with 11 bases between the two germline ends. Germline V gene sequence: CDR1 SEHNR, CDR2 FQNEAQ (reference sequence). The length of the CDR3 is 14 residues. CDR3 amino acids: CASSLRRSGYEQYF. In DNA, the CDR3 is TGTGCCAGCAGCTTACGGCGCTCGGGCTACGAGCAGTACTTC.

The V gene is TRBV20-1, the J gene TRBJ2-7, with unresolved D. V gave up 6 bases and J gave up 2 bases, with 11 bases separating them. The V gene's germline CDR1 is DFQATT and CDR2 SNEGSKA (reference sequence). The CDR3 spans 12 residues. The DNA of the CDR3 is TGCAGTGCAAGTCGGCAGACCTACGAGCAGTACTTC. Its translation: CSASRQTYEQYF.